This T cell receptor beta chain was observed in a study of spatial heterogeneity in lung cancer. The wider study: Sequenced were any available follow-up PBMC samples, which had been obtained a median of around two years after resection. Alpha-chain sequences were consistently detected less often than beta-chain sequences.

Specified time point: blood at routine non-recurrence follow-up after resection. The study sequenced unsorted whole RNA from tumor, nontumor lung or frozen PBMC. Every TCR cDNA molecule carried a tag that served as a unique molecular identifier. TCRdb independently ran MiXCR on the 5' RACE reads; one entry per CDR3 protein. The profile shows approximately 10,000 distinct CDR3 sequences, 20% to 25% of them singletons. The germline V gene has CDR1 ENHRY and CDR2 SYGVKD. The CDR3 loop spans 13 amino acids. At least ten counts were recorded for this clonotype. At one boundary the junction diverges from the germline segment, which might be a read error.

The TCR sequence derives from a male donor with early-stage non-small cell lung cancer. The sequencing used PBMCs, collected at follow-up. This rearrangement joins TRBV10-3 to TRBJ2-1, with TRBD1 matching over 10 bases. As DNA, the CDR3 is TGTGCCATCATGGGGACAGGGGTCAATGAGCAGTTCTTT. It translates to CAIMGTGVNEQFF.